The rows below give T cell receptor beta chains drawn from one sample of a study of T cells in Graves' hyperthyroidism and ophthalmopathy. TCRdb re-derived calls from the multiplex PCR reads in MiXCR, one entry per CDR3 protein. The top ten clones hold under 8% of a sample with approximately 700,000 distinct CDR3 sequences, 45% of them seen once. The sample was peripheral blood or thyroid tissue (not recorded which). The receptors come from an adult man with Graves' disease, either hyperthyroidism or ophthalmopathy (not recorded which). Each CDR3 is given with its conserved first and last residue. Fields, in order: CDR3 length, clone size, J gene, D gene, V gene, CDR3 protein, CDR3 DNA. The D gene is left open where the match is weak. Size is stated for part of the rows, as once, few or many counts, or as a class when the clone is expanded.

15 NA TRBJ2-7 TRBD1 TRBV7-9 CASSSRDRVSYEQYF TGTGCCAGCAGCAGCCGGGACAGGGTCTCCTACGAGCAGTACTTC
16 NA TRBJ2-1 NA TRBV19 CASSTQRRGSYNEQFF TGTGCCAGTAGTACCCAGAGGAGGGGGTCCTACAATGAGCAGTTCTTC
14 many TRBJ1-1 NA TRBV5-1 CASSLLTVNTEAFF TGCGCCAGCAGCTTGCTGACAGTGAACACTGAAGCTTTCTTT
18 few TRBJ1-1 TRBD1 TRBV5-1 CASSSGLGQGDINTEAFF TGCGCCAGCAGCTCCGGTTTGGGACAGGGGGATATCAACACTGAAGCTTTCTTT
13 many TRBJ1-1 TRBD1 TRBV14 CASSTGGNTEAFF TGTGCCAGCAGCACAGGGGGGAACACTGAAGCTTTCTTT
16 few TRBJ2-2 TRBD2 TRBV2 CASSAAGYGGSGELFF TGTGCCAGCAGTGCCGCAGGGTACGGCGGGAGCGGGGAGCTGTTTTTT
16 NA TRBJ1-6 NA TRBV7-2 CASSLGLAGAGSPLHF TGTGCCAGCAGCTTGGGACTAGCGGGGGCTGGATCACCCCTCCACTTT
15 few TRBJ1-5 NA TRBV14 CASSHGGGRNQPQHF TGTGCCAGCAGCCATGGCGGGGGGCGCAATCAGCCCCAGCATTTT
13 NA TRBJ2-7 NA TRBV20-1 CSATPDKTYEQYF TGCAGTGCGACTCCGGACAAGACCTACGAGCAGTACTTC
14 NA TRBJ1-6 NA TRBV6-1 CASSISRDASPLHF TGTGCCAGCAGCATTAGTAGGGATGCTTCACCCCTCCACTTT
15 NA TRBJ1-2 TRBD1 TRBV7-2 CASSLGSDREYGYTF TGTGCCAGCAGCTTAGGTTCCGACAGGGAATATGGCTACACCTTC
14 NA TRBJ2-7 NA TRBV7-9 CASSGGGTGYEQHF TGTGCCAGCAGCGGGGGAGGGACAGGCTACGAGCAGCACTTC
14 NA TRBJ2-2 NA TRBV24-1 CATSDPAYTGELFF TGTGCCACCAGTGACCCGGCATACACCGGGGAGCTGTTTTTT
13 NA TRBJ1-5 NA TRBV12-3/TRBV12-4 CASDMGGNQPQHF TGTGCTAGTGATATGGGAGGCAATCAGCCCCAGCATTTT
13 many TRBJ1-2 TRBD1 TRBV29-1 CSVTTGTTYGYTF TGCAGCGTAACGACAGGGACAACCTATGGCTACACCTTC
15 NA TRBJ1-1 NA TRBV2 CASSEWRETDTEAFF TGTGCCAGCAGTGAATGGAGAGAGACAGACACTGAAGCTTTCTTT
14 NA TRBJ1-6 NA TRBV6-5 CASSYLGPNSPLHF TGTGCCAGCAGTTATTTAGGGCCAAATTCACCCCTCCACTTT
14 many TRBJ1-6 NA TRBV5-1 CASSLDWSDSPLHF TGCGCCAGCAGCTTGGATTGGTCTGATTCACCCCTCCACTTT
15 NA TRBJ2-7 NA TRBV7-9 CASSLEALADYEQYF TGTGCCAGCAGCTTAGAGGCGCTTGCGGACTACGAGCAGTACTTC
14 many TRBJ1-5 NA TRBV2 CASRDRGGDSSQHF TGTGCCAGCAGGGACAGAGGAGGAGATTCGTCCCAGCATTTT
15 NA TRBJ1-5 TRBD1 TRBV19 CASSPGQGDNQPQHF TGTGCCAGTAGTCCGGGACAGGGAGACAATCAGCCCCAGCATTTT